One sample yielded the 4 T cell receptor beta chains listed below, sequenced in a study of tumor-infiltrating lymphocytes in localized non-small cell lung cancer. Profiled with immunoSEQ multiplex PCR; TCRdb holds only in-frame clones, not every one. The sample has 9,500 to 15,000 clones, under 90% seen once; the top ten hold around 8.6%. The sequencing input was lung tumor tissue. These receptors came from a human donor with non-small cell lung cancer.

The chain recombines TRBV6-5 with TRBJ2-7, with D perhaps being TRBD1 or TRBD2 (5 bases each). V lost 2 bases and J lost 3, with 11 bases in between. CDR1 MNHEY and CDR2 SVGAGI come from the germline V gene. The CDR3 covers 14 residues. CDR3 residues: CASSYRDGLYEQYF. The CDR3 bases are TGTGCCAGCAGTTACCGGGACGGACTCTACGAGCAGTACTTC.

This chain connects TRBV6-1 to TRBJ1-1; D is unclear. Germline CDR1 reads MNHNS; CDR2 reads SASEGT. CDR3 length: 13 residues. V gave up 2 bases and J gave up 1 base, with 5 bases separating them. The DNA for the CDR3 is TGTGCCAGCAGTGAACGCGGGAACACTGAAGCTTTCTTT. Translating it yields CASSERGNTEAFF.

CDR3 in amino acids: CASSGRDGAYEQYF. For the CDR3, the DNA is TGTGCCAGCAGTGGAAGGGACGGAGCCTACGAGCAGTACTTC. The genes are TRBV6-1 and TRBJ2-7; either TRBD1 or TRBD2 may fit D (5 bases each). Looked up from germline, CDR1 is MNHNS and CDR2 is SASEGT. The CDR3 is 14 amino acids. The V gene lost 4 bases and the J gene lost 2 bases, with 12 bases spanning the gap.

The CDR3 bases are TGCAGCGTTTCACAGGGGGGCCTCTCCTACGAGCAGTACTTC. Translated: CSVSQGGLSYEQYF. The chain is built from TRBV29-1 and TRBJ2-7; TRBD1 aligns across 8 bases. In germline, CDR1 is SQVTM, CDR2 ANQGSEA. The CDR3 totals 14 residues. The V and J ends lost 5 bases and 0 bases, in that order; junction bases with no gene match: 6.